A single T cell receptor (beta chain) is shown here with its context. The target antigen is unknown. This record belongs to a study of read filtering for tumor transcriptome and immune sequencing. The germline V gene encodes CDR1 SNHLY and CDR2 FYNNEI. CDR3 size: 15 residues. The V end was cut by 11 bases, the J end by 0 bases, with 16 bases between. The library was built from roughly 400 ng RNA with molecular barcoded adaptors for alpha/delta and beta/gamma chains. A single record per CDR3 protein comes from TCRdb applying MiXCR to the reads. The repertoire includes nearly 60,000 distinct CDR3 sequences, around 12% of them detected once, and 16% sits in the top ten. Study-wide findings and caveats: This fraction held mixed bone marrow immune cells after CD138-negative sorting.

The rearrangement joins TRBV2 to TRBJ2-2; D might be TRBD2 (6 bases). Source material: a population of CD138-negative cells sorted from bone marrow. This sequence originates from a donor aged 40 or over with multiple myeloma. CDR3 loop: CAGGRRSPNTGELFF. The CDR3 nucleotides are TGTGCCGGGGGGAGGAGGAGTCCGAACACCGGGGAGCTGTTTTTT.